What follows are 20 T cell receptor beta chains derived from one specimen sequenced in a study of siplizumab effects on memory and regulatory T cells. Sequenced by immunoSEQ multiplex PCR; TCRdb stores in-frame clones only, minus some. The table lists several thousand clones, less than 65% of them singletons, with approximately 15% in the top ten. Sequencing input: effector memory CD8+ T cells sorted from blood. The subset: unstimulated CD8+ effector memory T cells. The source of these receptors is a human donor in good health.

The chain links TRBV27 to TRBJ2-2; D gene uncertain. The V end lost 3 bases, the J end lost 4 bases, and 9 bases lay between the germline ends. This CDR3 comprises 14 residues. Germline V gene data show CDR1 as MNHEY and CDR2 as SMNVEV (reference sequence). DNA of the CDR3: TGTGCCAGCAGTTTTGGAATCGGCACCGGGGAGCTGTTTTTT. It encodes CASSFGIGTGELFF.

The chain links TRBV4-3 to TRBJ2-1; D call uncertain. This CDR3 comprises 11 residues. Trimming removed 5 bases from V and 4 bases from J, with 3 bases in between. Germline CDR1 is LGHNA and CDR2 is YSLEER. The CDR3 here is CASSSYNEQFF. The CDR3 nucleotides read TGCGCCAGCAGCTCATACAATGAGCAGTTCTTC.

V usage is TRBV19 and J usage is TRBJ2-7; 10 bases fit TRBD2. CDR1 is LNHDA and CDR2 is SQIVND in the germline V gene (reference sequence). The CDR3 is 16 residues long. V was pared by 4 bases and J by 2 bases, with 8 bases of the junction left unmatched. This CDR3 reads CASSTPLAGDPYEQYF. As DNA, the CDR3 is TGTGCCAGTAGTACCCCCCTAGCGGGGGATCCCTACGAGCAGTACTTC.

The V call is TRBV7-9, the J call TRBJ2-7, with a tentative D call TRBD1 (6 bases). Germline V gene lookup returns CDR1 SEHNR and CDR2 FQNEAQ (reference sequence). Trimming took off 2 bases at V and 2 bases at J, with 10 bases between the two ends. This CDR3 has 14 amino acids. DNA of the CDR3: TGTGCCAGCAGCTTATATGGGGGCCCCTACGAGCAGTACTTC. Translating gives CASSLYGGPYEQYF.

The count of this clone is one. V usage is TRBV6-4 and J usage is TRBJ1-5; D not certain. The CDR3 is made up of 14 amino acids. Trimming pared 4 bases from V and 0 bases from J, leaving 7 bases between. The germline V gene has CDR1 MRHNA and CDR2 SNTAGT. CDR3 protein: CASSVQASNQPQHF. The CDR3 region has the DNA TGTGCCAGCAGTGTTCAGGCTAGCAATCAGCCCCAGCATTTT.

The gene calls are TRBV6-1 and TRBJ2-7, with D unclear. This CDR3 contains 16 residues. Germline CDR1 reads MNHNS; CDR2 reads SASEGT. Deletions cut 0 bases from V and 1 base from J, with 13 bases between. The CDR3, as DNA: TGTGCCAGCAGTGAAGCTGGCGACGCAGGTTCCTACGAGCAGTACTTC. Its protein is CASSEAGDAGSYEQYF.

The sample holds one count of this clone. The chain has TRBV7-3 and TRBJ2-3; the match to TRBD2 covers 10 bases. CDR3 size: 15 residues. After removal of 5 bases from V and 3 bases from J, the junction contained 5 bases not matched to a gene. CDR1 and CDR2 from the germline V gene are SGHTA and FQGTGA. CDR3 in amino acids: CASSASGGATDTQYF. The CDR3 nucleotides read TGTGCCAGCAGCGCAAGCGGGGGGGCGACAGATACGCAGTATTTT.

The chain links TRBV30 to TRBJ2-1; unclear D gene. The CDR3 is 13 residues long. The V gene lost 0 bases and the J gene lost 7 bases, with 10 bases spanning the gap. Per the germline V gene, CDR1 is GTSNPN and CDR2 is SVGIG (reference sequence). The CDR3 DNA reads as TGTGCCTGGAGTGTAGAGGAAGGAAATGAGCAGTTCTTC. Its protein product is CAWSVEEGNEQFF.

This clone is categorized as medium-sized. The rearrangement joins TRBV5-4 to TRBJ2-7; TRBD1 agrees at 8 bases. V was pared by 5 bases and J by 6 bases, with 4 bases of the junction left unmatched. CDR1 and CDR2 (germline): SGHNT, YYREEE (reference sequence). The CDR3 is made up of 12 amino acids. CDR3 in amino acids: CASRNTGGEQYF. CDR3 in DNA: TGTGCCAGCAGAAATACAGGGGGCGAGCAGTACTTC. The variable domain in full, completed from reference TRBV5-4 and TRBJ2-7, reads ETGVTQSPTHLIKTRGQQVTLRCSSQSGHNTVSWYQQALGQGPQFIFQYYREEENGRGNFPPRFSGLQFPNYSSELNVNALELDDSALYLCASRNTGGEQYFGPGTRLTVT.

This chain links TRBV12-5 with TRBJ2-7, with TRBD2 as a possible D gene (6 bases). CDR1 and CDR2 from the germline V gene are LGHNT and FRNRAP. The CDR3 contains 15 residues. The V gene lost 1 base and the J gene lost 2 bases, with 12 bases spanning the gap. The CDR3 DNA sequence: TGTGCTAGTGGTTTGGGGGGGGACTTAACCTACGAGCAGTACTTC. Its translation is CASGLGGDLTYEQYF. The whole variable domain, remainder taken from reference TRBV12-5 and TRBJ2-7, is DARVTQTPRHKVTEMGQEVTMRCQPILGHNTVFWYRQTMMQGLELLAYFRNRAPLDDSGMPKDRFSAEMPDATLATLKIQPSEPRDSAVYFCASGLGGDLTYEQYFGPGTRLTVT.

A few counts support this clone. The CDR3 bases are TGTGCCAGCAGCTTCGGGAATGAGCAGTTCTTC. Amino acids: CASSFGNEQFF. The chain is built from TRBV7-2 and TRBJ2-1; D remains ambiguous. V was trimmed by 3 bases and J by 7 bases, leaving 4 bases between them. The CDR3 extends over 11 amino acids. The germline V gene encodes CDR1 SGHTA and CDR2 FQGNSA.

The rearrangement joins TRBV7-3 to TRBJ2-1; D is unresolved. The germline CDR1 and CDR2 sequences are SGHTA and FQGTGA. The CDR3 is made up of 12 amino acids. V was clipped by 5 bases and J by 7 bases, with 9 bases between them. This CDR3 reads CASSDLRNEQFF. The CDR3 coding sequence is TGTGCCAGCAGCGACCTAAGGAATGAGCAGTTCTTC.

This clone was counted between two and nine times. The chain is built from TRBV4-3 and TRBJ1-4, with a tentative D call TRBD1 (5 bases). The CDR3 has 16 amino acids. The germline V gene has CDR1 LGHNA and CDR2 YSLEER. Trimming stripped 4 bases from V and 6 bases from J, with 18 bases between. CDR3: CASSLWTVLGDEKLFF. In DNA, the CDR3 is TGCGCCAGCAGCCTTTGGACGGTCCTGGGGGATGAAAAACTGTTTTTT.

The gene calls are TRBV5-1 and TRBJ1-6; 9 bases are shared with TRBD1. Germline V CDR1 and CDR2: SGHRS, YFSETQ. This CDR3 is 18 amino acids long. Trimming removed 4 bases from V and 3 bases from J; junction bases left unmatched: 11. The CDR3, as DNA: TGCGCCAGCAGCGCTACAGGGGGCGGCGTCGGCTATAATTCACCCCTCCACTTT. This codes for CASSATGGGVGYNSPLHF.

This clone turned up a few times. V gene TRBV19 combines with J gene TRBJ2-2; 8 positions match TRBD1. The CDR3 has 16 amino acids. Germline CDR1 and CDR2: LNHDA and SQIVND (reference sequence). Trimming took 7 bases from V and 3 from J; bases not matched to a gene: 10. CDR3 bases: TGTGCCAGTAACGGGGCAGGGGGCTTCGACACCGGGGAGCTGTTTTTT. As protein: CASNGAGGFDTGELFF.

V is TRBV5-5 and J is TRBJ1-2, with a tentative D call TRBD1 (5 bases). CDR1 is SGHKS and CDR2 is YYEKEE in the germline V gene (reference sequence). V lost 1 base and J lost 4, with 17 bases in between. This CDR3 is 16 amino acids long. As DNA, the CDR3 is TGTGCCAGCAGCTTGTCCCGGGGGGTGGGTGCCTATGGCTACACCTTC. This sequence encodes CASSLSRGVGAYGYTF.

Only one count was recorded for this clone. CDR3 sequence: CASSLSSSGGYEQYF. CDR3 coding DNA: TGTGCCAGCAGCTTAAGCTCTAGCGGGGGCTACGAGCAGTACTTC. The chain links TRBV7-9 to TRBJ2-7, with 10 bases lining up with TRBD2. The junction had 4 bases not matched to a gene; V was cut back by 2 bases and J by 3 bases. The germline V gene has CDR1 SEHNR and CDR2 FQNEAQ (reference sequence). The CDR3 loop spans 15 amino acids.

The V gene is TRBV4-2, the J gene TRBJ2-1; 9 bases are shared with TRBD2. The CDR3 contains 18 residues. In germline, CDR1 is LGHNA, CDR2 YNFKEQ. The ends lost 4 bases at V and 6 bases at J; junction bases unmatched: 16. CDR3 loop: CASSPMGNGGGAPNEQFF. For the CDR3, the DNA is TGTGCCAGCAGCCCCATGGGGAATGGCGGGGGGGCGCCCAATGAGCAGTTCTTC.

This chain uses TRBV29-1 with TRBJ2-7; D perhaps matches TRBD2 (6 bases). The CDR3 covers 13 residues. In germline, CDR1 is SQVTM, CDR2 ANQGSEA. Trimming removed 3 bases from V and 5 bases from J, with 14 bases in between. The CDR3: CSVEPTSSDEQYF. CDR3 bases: TGCAGCGTTGAGCCCACTAGCTCTGACGAGCAGTACTTC.

CDR3 DNA sequence: TGTGCCAGCAGCGTGGCAGGGGGCGCGGACGAGCAGTACTTC. Its protein is CASSVAGGADEQYF. The chain employs TRBV9 and TRBJ2-7, with TRBD1 matching 8 bases. CDR1 is SGDLS and CDR2 is YYNGEE in the germline V gene. The length of the CDR3 is 14 residues. The ends lost 2 bases at V and 5 bases at J; junction bases unmatched: 6.